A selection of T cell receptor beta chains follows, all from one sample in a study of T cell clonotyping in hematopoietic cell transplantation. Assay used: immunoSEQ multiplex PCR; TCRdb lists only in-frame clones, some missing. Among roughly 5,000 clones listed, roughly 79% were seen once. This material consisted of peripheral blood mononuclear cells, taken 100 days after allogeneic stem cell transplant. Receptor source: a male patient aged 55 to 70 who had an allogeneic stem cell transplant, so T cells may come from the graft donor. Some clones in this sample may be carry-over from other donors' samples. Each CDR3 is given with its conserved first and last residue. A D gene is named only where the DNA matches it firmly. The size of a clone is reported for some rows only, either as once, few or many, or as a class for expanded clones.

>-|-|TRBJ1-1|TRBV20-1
TGCAGGCAGAGAGGGGGCACTGAAGCTTTCTTT
CRQRGGTEAFF
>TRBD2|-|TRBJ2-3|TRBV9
TGTGCCAGCAGCCAGCTAGCGGGTGTGACAGATACGCAGTATTTT
CASSQLAGVTDTQYF
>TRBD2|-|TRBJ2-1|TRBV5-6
TGTGCCAGCAGCTCATTACTAGCGGGAGAGATAGATGAGCAGTTCTTC
CASSSLLAGEIDEQFF
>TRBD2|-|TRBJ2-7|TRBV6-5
TGTGCCAGCAGTTACTCCGGGACTAGCGGGACTGGTGAGCAGTACTTC
CASSYSGTSGTGEQYF
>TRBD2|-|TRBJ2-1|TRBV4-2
TGTGCCAGCAGCCAACTAGCGGGAGGTCGGGGCGGCAATGAGCAGTTCTTC
CASSQLAGGRGGNEQFF
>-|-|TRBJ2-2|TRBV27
TGTGCCAGCAGTTCGGGTTTGGGAACCGGGGAGCTGTTTTTT
CASSSGLGTGELFF
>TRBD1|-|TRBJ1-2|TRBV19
TGTGCCAGTACTCCCTTCAAGGGGGCCGACAGGAACTATGGCTACACCTTC
CASTPFKGADRNYGYTF
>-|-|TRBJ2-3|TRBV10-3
TGTGCCGCCCGGGCGGGGGAGGGGGCAGATACGCAGTATTTT
CAARAGEGADTQYF
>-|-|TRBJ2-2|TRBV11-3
TGTGCCAGCAGCTTGTACCCCTACACCGGGGAGCTGTTTTTT
CASSLYPYTGELFF
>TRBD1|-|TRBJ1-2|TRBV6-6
TGTGCCAGCAGTTACGGGACAGGGGAGGGTGGCTACACCTTC
CASSYGTGEGGYTF
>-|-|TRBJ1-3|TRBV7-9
TGTGCCAGCAGCTTAGCCGGCTCTGGAAACACCATATATTTT
CASSLAGSGNTIYF
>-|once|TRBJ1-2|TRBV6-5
TGTGCCAGCAGACAGGGCAACTATGGCTACACCTTC
CASRQGNYGYTF
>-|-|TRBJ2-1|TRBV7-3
TGTGCCAGCAGCGCTAGTCTAGCCTCCTACAATGAGCAGTTCTTC
CASSASLASYNEQFF
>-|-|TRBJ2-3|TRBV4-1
TGCGCCAGCAGCCCTAGCCGGATGGGAGGGGGCACGCAGTATTTT
CASSPSRMGGGTQYF
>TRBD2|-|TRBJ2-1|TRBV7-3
TGTGCCAGCAGCAGGACTAGCGGGAGCCAGAATGAGCAGTTCTTC
CASSRTSGSQNEQFF
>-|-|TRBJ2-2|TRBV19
TGTGCCAGTAGTATGGAACAGACGAACACCGGGGAGCTGTTTTTT
CASSMEQTNTGELFF
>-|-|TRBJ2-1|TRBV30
TGTGCCTGGAGGGAGCCGGGAGCGGGCAATGAGCAGTTCTTC
CAWREPGAGNEQFF
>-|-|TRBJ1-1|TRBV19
TGTGCCAGTACCACAGGAGTCACCTACACTGAAGCTTTCTTT
CASTTGVTYTEAFF
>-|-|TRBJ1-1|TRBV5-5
TGTGCCAGCAGCTTTGGACAGGAAGCTTTCTTT
CASSFGQEAFF
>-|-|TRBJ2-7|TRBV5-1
TGCGCCAGCAGCTTGTGGGGGAGGGGGCGCGCCCACGAGCAGTACTTC
CASSLWGRGRAHEQYF
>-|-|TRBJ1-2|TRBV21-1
TGTGCCAGCACCATCTCGGCCGGGGGATTTTTGTCCGATTCTAACTATGGCTACACCTTC
CASTISAGGFLSDSNYGYTF
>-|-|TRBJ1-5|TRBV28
TGTGCCAGCAGTTTGGGGATTAGGGGGGGGCGCGGCTACGGCAATCAGCCCCAGCATTTT
CASSLGIRGGRGYGNQPQHF
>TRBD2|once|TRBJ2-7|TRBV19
TGTGCCAGTACTCCGGGACTAGCGACTGAGCAGTACTTC
CASTPGLATEQYF
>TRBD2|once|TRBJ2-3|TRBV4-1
TGCGCCAGCAGCCAAGATCAGGGTGCCGGGGGGGTAGATACGCAGTATTTT
CASSQDQGAGGVDTQYF
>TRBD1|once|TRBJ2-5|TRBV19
TGTGCCAGTAGTTACCGGACAGGGGACGGGGGGGAGACCCAGTACTTC
CASSYRTGDGGETQYF
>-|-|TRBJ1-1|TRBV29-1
TGCAGCGGAGGTCGGGACGACACTGAAGCTTTCTTT
CSGGRDDTEAFF
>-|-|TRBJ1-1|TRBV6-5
TGTGCCAGCAGTTACTCGGGGGCCACTGAAGCTTTCTTT
CASSYSGATEAFF
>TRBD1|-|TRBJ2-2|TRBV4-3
TGCGCCAGCAGCATGATACCGGGACAGGGGTCCGGGGAGCTGTTTTTT
CASSMIPGQGSGELFF
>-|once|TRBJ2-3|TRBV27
TGTGCCAGCAGCCTCGGGGATACGCAGTATTTT
CASSLGDTQYF
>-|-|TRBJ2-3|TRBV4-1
TGCGCCAGCAGCCAAGATCAGGGGCTGAGCACAGATACGCAGTATTTT
CASSQDQGLSTDTQYF
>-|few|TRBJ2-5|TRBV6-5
TGTGCCAGCAGTTACTCAGGGCACGAGACCCAGTACTTC
CASSYSGHETQYF
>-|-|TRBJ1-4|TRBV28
TGTGCCAGCAGTTCGGGACAAGCGGGGGATGAAAAACTGTTTTTT
CASSSGQAGDEKLFF
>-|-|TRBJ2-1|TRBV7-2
TGTGCCAGCAGCTCCCCCGCCGGGGGGCCCTCCTACAATGAGCAGTTCTTC
CASSSPAGGPSYNEQFF
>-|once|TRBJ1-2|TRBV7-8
TGTGCCAGCAGCTTAGTTGGTGATGGCTACACCTTC
CASSLVGDGYTF
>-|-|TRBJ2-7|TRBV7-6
TGTGCCAGCAGCTTCTCGCAGGGGCCGGACGAGCAGTACTTC
CASSFSQGPDEQYF
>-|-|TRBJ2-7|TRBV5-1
TGCGCCAGCAGCTTGGAGATGTCTATGGACGAGCAGTACTTC
CASSLEMSMDEQYF
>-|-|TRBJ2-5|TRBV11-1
TGTGCCAGCAGCCCGGGCGCGAGCGCTCAAGAGACCCAGTACTTC
CASSPGASAQETQYF
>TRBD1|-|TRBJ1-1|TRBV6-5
TGTGCCAGCAGTGAGGACAGGGAAGCTTTCTTT
CASSEDREAFF
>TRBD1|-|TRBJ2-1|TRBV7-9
TGTGCCAGCAGCAGTATAATCGGGACAGGGCAGTTCTTC
CASSSIIGTGQFF
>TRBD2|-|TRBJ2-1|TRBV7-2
TGTGCCAGCAGCTCAGCTAGCGGGCGCTCCCCCCTCTTC
CASSSASGRSPLF
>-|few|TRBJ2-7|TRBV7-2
TGTGCCAGCAGCGCCCGGCGCCTTGCCACCTACGAGCAGTACTTC
CASSARRLATYEQYF
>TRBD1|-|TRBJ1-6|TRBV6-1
TGTGCCAGCAGTGCCGACCACAGGGGGTATAATTCACCCCTCCACTTT
CASSADHRGYNSPLHF
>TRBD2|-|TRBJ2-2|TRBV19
TGTGCCAGTAGTAGACTAGCGGGACAGGACACCGGGGAGCTGTTTTTT
CASSRLAGQDTGELFF
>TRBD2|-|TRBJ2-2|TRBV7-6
TGTGCCAGCAGCCTCCTTAGCGGGAAAGGCGGGGAGCTGTTTTTT
CASSLLSGKGGELFF
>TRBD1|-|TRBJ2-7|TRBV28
TGTGCCAGCAGTCCCCGACAGGGAGCCTACGAGCAGTACTTC
CASSPRQGAYEQYF
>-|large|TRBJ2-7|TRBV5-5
TGTGCCAGCAGCTGGAGCGGGCGGGGAATACCCTACGAGCAGTACTTC
CASSWSGRGIPYEQYF
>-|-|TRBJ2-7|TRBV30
TGTGCCTGGAGTGCGGGGACCACCAACGAGCAGTACTTC
CAWSAGTTNEQYF
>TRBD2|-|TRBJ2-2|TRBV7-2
TGTGCCAGCAGCTTGGGGCGAGGACTAGAGGGGAACACCGGGGAGCTGTTTTTT
CASSLGRGLEGNTGELFF
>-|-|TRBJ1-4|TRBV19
TGTGCCACCCTGGACAGTTCAACTAATGAAAAACTGTTTTTT
CATLDSSTNEKLFF
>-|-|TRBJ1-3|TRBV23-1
TGCGCCAGCAGCCCAATCGGACACTCTGGAAACACCATATATTTT
CASSPIGHSGNTIYF
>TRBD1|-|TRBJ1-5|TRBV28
TGTACCAGCCGAAATGGGGGGACAGGGACAGCTCAGCCCCAGCATTTT
CTSRNGGTGTAQPQHF
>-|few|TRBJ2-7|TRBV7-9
TGTGCCAGCAGTTCGGACATCTCCTACGAGCAGTACTTC
CASSSDISYEQYF
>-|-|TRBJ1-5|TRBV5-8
TGTGCCAGCAGCTTGGCCGTTGGCGGGCCCCAGCATTTT
CASSLAVGGPQHF